The 27 T cell receptor beta chains presented below share a single source sample, sequenced in a study of shared clonotypes between healthy human individuals. Sequencing was performed with immunoSEQ multiplex PCR; in TCRdb, only in-frame clones are kept and a portion is missing. The table has around 2.5 million clones, approximately 93% seen once. Material: naive CD4+ T cells from PBMCs. Subset indicated: CD45RA+ positively selected. These receptors were collected from a man between 18 and 29 years old in good health. Some clones in this sample may be carry-over from other donors' samples.

Comment on this clone: Within the sample, other DNA sequences also encode this same CDR3. V and J are TRBV28 and TRBJ2-1; TRBD2 aligns across 8 bases. Trimming at V came to 6 bases and at J to 6 bases, leaving 4 bases not matched to a gene. The germline gives CDR1 MDHEN, CDR2 SYDVKM. This CDR3 has 13 amino acids. DNA for the CDR3: TGTGCCAGCAGCCCCGGGGGGGGCAATGAGCAGTTCTTC. Its protein product is CASSPGGGNEQFF.

The genes are TRBV5-8 and TRBJ1-3; unclear D gene. The V gene's germline CDR1 is SGHTS and CDR2 YDEGEE. V gave up 6 bases and J gave up 3 bases, with 7 bases separating them. This CDR3 has 12 residues. DNA of the CDR3: TGTGCCAGCACCCGAGGTGGAAACACCATATATTTT. This gives the protein CASTRGGNTIYF.

The chain joins TRBV7-2 to TRBJ2-1; 14 bases are shared with TRBD2. Trimming at V came to 5 bases and at J to 2 bases, leaving 8 bases not matched to a gene. The germline V gene has CDR1 SGHTA and CDR2 FQGNSA. The CDR3 spans 18 residues. Here the CDR3 DNA reads TGTGCCAGCAGCCCCGGGACTAGCGGGAGAATCGCCTACAATGAGCAGTTCTTC. The encoded protein is CASSPGTSGRIAYNEQFF.

V gene TRBV6-6 combines with J gene TRBJ2-7; D uncertain. V was clipped by 2 bases and J by 3 bases, with 5 bases between them. Germline V lookup: CDR1 MNHNY, CDR2 SVGAGI (reference sequence). This CDR3 has 12 amino acids. For the CDR3, the DNA is TGTGCCAGCAGTTACGCGGACTACGAGCAGTACTTC. This gives the protein CASSYADYEQYF.

The CDR3 sequence is CASSSPTPLAKNIQYF. DNA for the CDR3: TGTGCCAGCAGTTCTCCGACTCCTTTAGCCAAAAACATTCAGTACTTC. V gene TRBV28 combines with J gene TRBJ2-4; no firm D call. The CDR3 has 16 amino acids. Germline CDR1 MDHEN, CDR2 SYDVKM. V was pared by 4 bases and J by 0 bases, with 13 bases between.

The V call is TRBV19, the J call TRBJ1-2; TRBD1 aligns across 7 bases. This CDR3 has 16 residues. In germline, CDR1 is LNHDA, CDR2 SQIVND (reference sequence). V gave up 4 bases and J gave up 3 bases; unmatched junction bases: 11. The CDR3 loop reads CASSKKGDSNYYGYTF. CDR3 nucleotide sequence: TGTGCCAGTAGTAAGAAAGGGGACAGCAATTACTATGGCTACACCTTC.

This clone was observed a single time. This sample also contains other DNA sequences that code for the same CDR3. The chain combines TRBV15 with TRBJ2-5; no firm D call. V was trimmed by 2 bases and J by 2 bases, leaving 6 bases between them. This CDR3 contains 13 residues. Germline values: CDR1 LNHNV, CDR2 YYDKDF (reference sequence). The CDR3 sequence is CATSRRQQETQYF. For the CDR3, the DNA is TGTGCCACCAGCAGAAGGCAGCAAGAGACCCAGTACTTC.

The chain combines TRBV6-6 with TRBJ2-7, with a tentative D call TRBD1 (5 bases). Germline V gene lookup returns CDR1 MNHNY and CDR2 SVGAGI (reference sequence). The CDR3 contains 15 residues. Trimming took off 0 bases at V and 6 bases at J, with 15 bases between the two ends. In DNA form, the CDR3 reads TGTGCCAGCAGTTACTCGACTGTCAGGGTGTCCGAGCAGTACTTC. This sequence encodes CASSYSTVRVSEQYF.

The rearrangement joins TRBV4-1 to TRBJ2-1; no clear D. V dropped 2 bases and J dropped 9 bases, with 8 bases sitting between them. The V gene's germline CDR1 is MGHRA and CDR2 YSYEKL. The CDR3 spans 12 residues. CDR3 DNA sequence: TGCGCCAGCAGCCAATCGATGCGTGAGCAGTTCTTC. Encoded protein: CASSQSMREQFF.

This chain links TRBV27 with TRBJ2-7, with 10 bases identical to TRBD2. The trim removed 2 bases at V and 5 bases at J, leaving 9 bases unmatched. The length of the CDR3 is 16 residues. Germline V gene lookup returns CDR1 MNHEY and CDR2 SMNVEV (reference sequence). CDR3 coding DNA: TGTGCCAGCAGTTTACGGTCAGCGGGAGGGGTCAACGAGCAGTACTTC. Its translation is CASSLRSAGGVNEQYF.

The chain couples TRBV7-2 to TRBJ2-7; D is ambiguous. Germline-derived CDR1 and CDR2 are SGHTA and FQGNSA. The ends were cut back, 4 bases at V and 4 bases at J, with 17 bases in the middle. CDR3 size: 15 residues. This CDR3 reads CASSSRPRADYEQYF. In nucleotides, the CDR3 is TGTGCCAGCAGCTCCCGGCCACGGGCCGATTACGAGCAGTACTTC.

J is TRBJ2-6 and V is TRBV9, with D unclear. Germline loops: CDR1 SGDLS, CDR2 YYNGEE. Trimming shortened V by 0 bases and J by 2 bases, and 6 bases separated the two germline ends. CDR3 length: 15 amino acids. The CDR3 nucleotides read TGTGCCAGCAGCGTAGGCGTGGCTGGGGCCAACGTCCTGACTTTC. Its protein is CASSVGVAGANVLTF.

As to this clone: The same CDR3 is also encoded by other DNA sequences in this sample. The chain links TRBV19 to TRBJ1-5, with D unresolved. The CDR3 loop spans 13 amino acids. V lost 5 bases and J lost 2, with 7 bases in between. Germline values: CDR1 LNHDA, CDR2 SQIVND (reference sequence). This CDR3 is CASSLLGNQPQHF. In nucleotides, the CDR3 is TGTGCCAGTAGTCTTCTGGGCAATCAGCCCCAGCATTTT.

A single count supports this clone. A single base separates this from a much larger clone, so it may be a read error. The sample holds other DNA sequences that translate to the same CDR3. The chain joins TRBV6-5 to TRBJ2-3; D gene unclear. The V end lost 6 bases, the J end lost 4 bases, and 5 bases lay between the germline ends. Germline V gene sequence: CDR1 MNHEY, CDR2 SVGAGI. This CDR3 contains 11 residues. CDR3 residues: CASSFADTQYF. The CDR3, as DNA: TGTGCCAGCAGCTTCGCAGATACGCAGTATTTT.

For the CDR3, the DNA is TGTGCCTGGAGAAGGGCAGGCATATCCTACGAGCAGTACTTC. Its protein product is CAWRRAGISYEQYF. The chain joins TRBV30 to TRBJ2-7, with no clear D. Germline V gives CDR1 GTSNPN, CDR2 SVGIG (reference sequence). The CDR3 sequence is 14 residues long. Trimming removed 3 bases at V and 1 base at J, with 13 bases between.

This clone occurred once. V gene TRBV6-5 combines with J gene TRBJ1-2, with D perhaps TRBD1 (6 bases). Trimming took 2 bases from V and 2 from J, leaving 9 bases between them. The CDR3 runs to 14 residues. Germline lookup yields CDR1 MNHEY and CDR2 SVGAGI. CDR3 in DNA: TGTGCCAGCAGTTACCAGGACAGCAACTATGGCTACACCTTC. Protein: CASSYQDSNYGYTF.

V is TRBV7-2 and J is TRBJ1-3; 8 bases fit TRBD1. Germline V lookup: CDR1 SGHTA, CDR2 FQGNSA. CDR3 length equals 16 residues. V was clipped by 5 bases and J by 0 bases; unmatched bases: 6. The CDR3 loop is CASSPYTGGSGNTIYF. CDR3 bases: TGTGCCAGCAGCCCATACACAGGGGGCTCTGGAAACACCATATATTTT. Filled out from reference TRBV7-2 and TRBJ1-3, the complete variable domain reads GAGVSQSPSNKVTEKGKDVELRCDPISGHTALYWYRQSLGQGLEFLIYFQGNSAPDKSGLPSDRFSAERTGGSVSTLTIQRTQQEDSAVYLCASSPYTGGSGNTIYFGEGSWLTVV.

V and J are TRBV4-2 and TRBJ2-2; TRBD2 agrees at 11 bases. Germline CDR1 reads LGHNA; CDR2 reads YNFKEQ. V was pared by 0 bases and J by 6 bases, with 12 bases of the junction left unmatched. The CDR3 consists of 19 residues. The CDR3, as DNA: TGTGCCAGCAGCCAAGATCGGACTAGCGGGTGGGGTAATGCCGGGGAGCTGTTTTTT. Its protein is CASSQDRTSGWGNAGELFF.

V usage is TRBV28 and J usage is TRBJ2-6; 7 bases are shared with TRBD1. This CDR3 contains 19 residues. The germline V gene has CDR1 MDHEN and CDR2 SYDVKM. V gave up 2 bases and J gave up 0 bases; unmatched junction bases: 10. CDR3 residues: CASSLIRTGSYSGANVLTF. In DNA, the CDR3 is TGTGCCAGCAGTTTAATCCGGACAGGATCATACTCTGGGGCCAACGTCCTGACTTTC.

The rearrangement joins TRBV9 to TRBJ1-1; 8 nucleotides line up with TRBD1. From germline, CDR1 is SGDLS and CDR2 YYNGEE. The CDR3 spans 14 residues. The J segment lost 4 bases and the V segment lost 1 base, leaving 3 bases of the junction unmatched. The chain's CDR3 is CASSVQGAGTEAFF. For the CDR3, the DNA is TGTGCCAGCAGCGTACAGGGGGCGGGCACTGAAGCTTTCTTT.

The V and J genes are TRBV6-5 and TRBJ1-1, with D tentatively TRBD1 (5 bases). The V gene's germline CDR1 is MNHEY and CDR2 SVGAGI. Trimming shortened V by 8 bases and J by 9 bases, and 10 bases separated the two germline ends. This CDR3 comprises 10 residues. CDR3: CASGRAQAFF. The CDR3, as DNA: TGTGCCAGCGGCAGGGCCCAAGCTTTCTTT.

V and J are TRBV5-1 and TRBJ1-2; D remains unclear. The V gene lost 4 bases and the J gene lost 0 bases, with 13 bases spanning the gap. The length of the CDR3 is 15 residues. Germline V gene lookup returns CDR1 SGHRS and CDR2 YFSETQ. The CDR3 DNA reads TGCGCCAGCAGCCCCACCGGGCAGTCTAACTATGGCTACACCTTC. It codes for CASSPTGQSNYGYTF.

The chain recombines TRBV25-1 with TRBJ1-4; a weak D match, TRBD1 (5 bases). The germline CDR1 and CDR2 sequences are MGHDK and SYGVNS. Between the trimmed V and J ends, which lost 6 bases and 0 bases, there was a span of 14 bases. This CDR3 contains 16 residues. As DNA, the CDR3 is TGTGCCAGCAGCGTTAGGAGACAGACAACTAATGAAAAACTGTTTTTT. The encoded protein is CASSVRRQTTNEKLFF.

V usage is TRBV18 and J usage is TRBJ1-1; D remains unclear. CDR1 and CDR2 from the germline V gene are KGHSH and LQKENI. The CDR3 contains 17 residues. Trimming left V 3 bases short and J 0 bases short, with 17 bases between. The chain's CDR3 is CASSPSYAGSMNTEAFF. CDR3 nucleotides: TGTGCCAGCTCACCGTCATACGCCGGGAGCATGAACACTGAAGCTTTCTTT.

The chain carries TRBV15 and TRBJ1-2; D ambiguous. V lost 0 bases and J lost 4, with 12 bases in between. CDR3 size: 15 residues. Germline-derived CDR1 and CDR2 are LNHNV and YYDKDF (reference sequence). Here the CDR3 reads CATSRDRGSPYGYTF. CDR3 sequence (DNA): TGTGCCACCAGCAGAGATCGCGGCAGCCCCTATGGCTACACCTTC.

V usage is TRBV4-1 and J usage is TRBJ2-1, with 7 bases aligning to TRBD2. Germline CDR1 MGHRA, CDR2 YSYEKL. Losses at the gene ends were 3 bases for V and 3 bases for J; bases not matched to a gene: 8. This CDR3 has 16 amino acids. CDR3 sequence: CASSQALSGIYNEQFF. CDR3 nucleotide sequence: TGCGCCAGCAGCCAGGCCCTGAGCGGGATCTACAATGAGCAGTTCTTC.

The J gene is TRBJ2-7, the V gene TRBV6-1, with D perhaps TRBD1 (6 bases). The CDR3 runs 14 residues. CDR1 and CDR2 from the germline V gene are MNHNS and SASEGT. Trimming stripped 3 bases from V and 3 bases from J, with 12 bases between. CDR3 coding DNA: TGTGCCAGCAGTGACAGGGGTGGGGTCTACGAGCAGTACTTC. This sequence encodes CASSDRGGVYEQYF.